In this sample, the clone carrying this TCR beta chain turned up a few times. The data were obtained in a study of blood T cell repertoires in COVID-19. Study information: Whether acute or convalescent, the COVID-19 samples came from the United States, Italy and Spain. In each case, the material was cDNA or gDNA derived from T cells, B-cell-depleted T cells, or PBMCs.

V lost 6 bases, J lost 7 bases, and 8 bases stayed unmatched. The V gene's germline CDR1 is SGHTA and CDR2 FQGNSA. CDR3 size: 15 residues. Per the study methods: Nucleated cell number was recorded as an estimate derived from reference gene primer amplification. Generated by immunoSEQ multiplex PCR, the TCRdb table keeps only in-frame clones and is missing some. Clone size and the V and J calls come from that table; the DNA yielded D and trimming. This table has about 200,000 clones, roughly 81% appearing once. The V call is TRBV7-2, the J call TRBJ2-1; 11 bases align to TRBD1. The sequenced sample was peripheral blood. The sequence derives from a woman over 75 with acute or convalescent COVID-19. The chain's CDR3 is CASRSGQGVLNEQFF. Written as DNA, the CDR3 is TGTGCCAGCAGGTCGGGACAGGGGGTTTTGAATGAGCAGTTCTTC.